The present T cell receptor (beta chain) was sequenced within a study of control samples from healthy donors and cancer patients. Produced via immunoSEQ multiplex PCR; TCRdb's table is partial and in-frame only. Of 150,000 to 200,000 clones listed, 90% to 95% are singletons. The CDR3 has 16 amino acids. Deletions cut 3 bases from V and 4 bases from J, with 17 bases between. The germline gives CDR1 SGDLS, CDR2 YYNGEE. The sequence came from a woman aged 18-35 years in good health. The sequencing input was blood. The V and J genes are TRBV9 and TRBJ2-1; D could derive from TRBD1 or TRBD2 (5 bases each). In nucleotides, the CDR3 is TGTGCCAGCAGCGCACTAAAGCGGAAGGGGTACAATGAGCAGTTCTTC. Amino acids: CASSALKRKGYNEQFF.